This is a list of T cell receptor beta chains from one sample in a study of cytomegalovirus exposure and HLA in healthy donors. Repertoires were generated with immunoSEQ multiplex PCR, while TCRdb's copy carries only in-frame clones and drops some. The data show some 180,000 clones, around 84% seen once. The sample consisted of PBMCs. The receptor set was obtained from a girl aged 2 to 9 in good health and CMV-seropositive. Each CDR3 is given with its conserved first and last residue. D genes are given only for firm matches. Size tells how often a clone was seen (once, few, many) or the class of an expanded clone, and some rows leave it out.

v_call,j_call,clone_size,d_call,cdr3_aa,cdr3_nt
TRBV18,TRBJ1-4,NA,NA,CASSPRGNEKLFF,TGTGCCAGCTCACCCCGGGGTAATGAAAAACTGTTTTTT
TRBV5-5,TRBJ1-2,NA,NA,CASSLEEVVSPARRYTF,TGTGCCAGCAGCTTGGAGGAGGTCGTCTCCCCCGCTCGACGCTACACCTTC
TRBV19,TRBJ2-2,once,TRBD1,CASNLGQRPNTGELFF,TGTGCCAGTAATCTGGGACAGAGGCCAAACACCGGGGAGCTGTTTTTT
TRBV2,TRBJ1-2,NA,TRBD1,CASRETGVSHGYTF,TGTGCCAGCAGGGAAACAGGGGTTTCACATGGCTACACCTTC
TRBV6-1,TRBJ1-1,NA,NA,CASSEGLIGVNTEAFF,TGTGCCAGCAGTGAAGGCCTGATAGGGGTGAACACTGAAGCTTTCTTT
TRBV5-1,TRBJ2-3,NA,TRBD2,CASSPISGADTQYF,TGCGCCAGCAGCCCGATTAGCGGGGCAGATACGCAGTATTTT
TRBV19,TRBJ2-7,NA,TRBD2,CAVPGLAGPYNSYEQYF,TGTGCCGTGCCGGGACTAGCGGGACCTTACAACTCCTACGAGCAGTACTTC
TRBV7-6,TRBJ1-1,NA,NA,CASSPPEGVGTEAFF,TGTGCCAGCAGCCCCCCGGAGGGCGTTGGTACTGAAGCTTTCTTT
TRBV19,TRBJ2-3,NA,NA,CASSLRGGGGPDTQYF,TGTGCCAGTAGCTTAAGGGGGGGTGGGGGCCCAGATACGCAGTATTTT
TRBV21-1,TRBJ1-2,NA,NA,CASSKERAGYTF,TGTGCCAGCAGCAAAGAGAGGGCTGGCTACACCTTC
TRBV29-1,TRBJ1-4,NA,NA,CSAQSAREKLFF,TGCAGCGCTCAAAGTGCCCGGGAAAAACTGTTTTTT
TRBV6-6,TRBJ2-3,NA,TRBD2,CASSRGLAGVSDTQYF,TGTGCCAGCAGCCGAGGACTAGCGGGAGTATCAGATACGCAGTATTTT
TRBV5-1,TRBJ2-3,NA,NA,CASSLAENTDTQYF,TGCGCCAGCAGCTTGGCCGAGAACACAGATACGCAGTATTTT
TRBV19,TRBJ2-7,NA,NA,CASSIGFGRLYEQYF,TGTGCCAGTAGTATAGGGTTCGGCAGGCTCTACGAGCAGTACTTC
TRBV30,TRBJ1-5,once,TRBD1,CAWSVGGDGNQPQHF,TGTGCCTGGAGTGTAGGGGGCGACGGCAATCAGCCCCAGCATTTT
TRBV4-1,TRBJ2-7,NA,NA,CASSQVQGGTGYEQYF,TGCGCCAGCAGCCAAGTCCAGGGGGGCACCGGCTACGAGCAGTACTTC
TRBV10-2,TRBJ1-3,NA,TRBD1,CASSESTGAFGNTIYF,TGCGCCAGCAGTGAGTCGACAGGGGCGTTCGGAAACACCATATATTTT
TRBV23-1,TRBJ2-3,NA,TRBD1,CASPGQGLDTQYF,TGCGCCAGCCCGGGACAGGGGTTAGATACGCAGTATTTT
TRBV7-9,TRBJ2-3,NA,TRBD2,CASSLLAGGSDTQYF,TGTGCCAGCAGCCTACTAGCGGGAGGCTCCGATACGCAGTATTTT
TRBV7-8,TRBJ1-4,NA,NA,CASSLTGYYEKLFF,TGTGCCAGCAGCTTAACAGGGTATTATGAAAAACTGTTTTTT
TRBV28,TRBJ2-7,NA,NA,CASSLEGAVEQYF,TGTGCCAGCAGTTTGGAGGGGGCTGTTGAGCAGTACTTC
TRBV30,TRBJ1-6,NA,TRBD1,CAWRTGDVSPLHF,TGTGCCTGGAGAACAGGGGATGTTTCACCCCTCCACTTT
TRBV5-1,TRBJ2-7,NA,NA,CASSFRQTPYEQYF,TGCGCCAGCAGCTTCCGACAGACTCCCTACGAGCAGTACTTC
TRBV12-5,TRBJ2-1,NA,NA,CASGLVRYGRRDSYNEQFF,TGTGCTAGTGGTTTGGTACGCTATGGGCGGCGGGACTCCTACAATGAGCAGTTCTTC
TRBV9,TRBJ2-2,NA,TRBD2,CASSGILIAQREEGVGNTGELFF,TGTGCCAGCAGCGGAATCCTGATAGCCCAGCGGGAGGAAGGCGTTGGGAACACCGGGGAGCTGTTTTTT
TRBV7-6,TRBJ2-7,few,NA,CASSPRHSSYEQYF,TGTGCCAGCAGCCCTCGTCACAGCTCCTACGAGCAGTACTTC
TRBV5-6,TRBJ1-1,NA,NA,CASSLGQSLMNTEAFF,TGTGCCAGCAGCTTAGGACAGTCCTTAATGAACACTGAAGCTTTCTTT
TRBV5-1,TRBJ2-7,few,TRBD1,CASSLDDRDFTYEQYF,TGCGCCAGCAGCTTGGACGACAGGGATTTCACCTACGAGCAGTACTTC
TRBV5-1,TRBJ2-3,NA,TRBD2,CASSSSGHTQYF,TGCGCCAGCAGCTCTAGCGGGCATACGCAGTATTTT
TRBV5-1,TRBJ2-1,NA,NA,CASSLRGSPGGNEQFF,TGCGCCAGCAGCTTAAGGGGCTCCCCCGGGGGCAATGAGCAGTTCTTC
TRBV6-5,TRBJ1-1,NA,NA,CASSYSGRVTEAFF,TGTGCCAGCAGTTACTCGGGCAGGGTCACTGAAGCTTTCTTT
TRBV5-4,TRBJ1-1,NA,NA,CASSLVGRIGAGAGDTEAFF,TGTGCCAGCAGCCTAGTCGGAAGAATCGGGGCAGGGGCAGGGGACACTGAAGCTTTCTTT
TRBV5-1,TRBJ2-2,NA,TRBD2,CASSYTGTSVTGELFF,TGCGCCAGCAGCTATACCGGGACTAGCGTCACCGGGGAGCTGTTTTTT
TRBV11-3,TRBJ2-3,NA,NA,CASSLAGLDTQYF,TGTGCCAGCAGCTTAGCAGGGCTAGATACGCAGTATTTT
TRBV19,TRBJ1-1,NA,TRBD1,CASSTGQGNTEAFF,TGTGCCAGTAGTACGGGACAGGGGAACACTGAAGCTTTCTTT
TRBV6-5,TRBJ1-2,NA,TRBD1,CASAPGQSYGYTF,TGTGCCAGCGCACCGGGACAGAGCTATGGCTACACCTTC
TRBV29-1,TRBJ1-2,NA,TRBD1,CSVLDRGGGYTF,TGCAGCGTCCTAGACAGGGGCGGCGGCTACACCTTC
TRBV9,TRBJ2-1,NA,TRBD2,CASSAQRENPYNEQFF,TGTGCCAGCAGCGCCCAGCGGGAGAACCCCTACAATGAGCAGTTCTTC
TRBV6-5,TRBJ2-3,NA,TRBD2,CASSRTSPAADTQYF,TGTGCCAGCAGTAGGACTAGCCCTGCGGCAGATACGCAGTATTTT
TRBV12-5,TRBJ2-1,NA,NA,CASGFRKEGEQFF,TGTGCTAGTGGCTTCAGAAAGGAGGGTGAGCAGTTCTTC